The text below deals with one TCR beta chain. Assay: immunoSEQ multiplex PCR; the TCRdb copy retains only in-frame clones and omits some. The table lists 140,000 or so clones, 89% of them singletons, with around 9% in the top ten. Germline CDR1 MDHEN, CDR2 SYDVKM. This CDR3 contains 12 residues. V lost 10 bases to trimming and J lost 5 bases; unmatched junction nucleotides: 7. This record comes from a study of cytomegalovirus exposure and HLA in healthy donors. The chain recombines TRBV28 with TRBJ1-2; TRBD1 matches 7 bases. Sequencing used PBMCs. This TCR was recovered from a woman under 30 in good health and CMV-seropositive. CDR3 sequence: CATRDSLYGYTF. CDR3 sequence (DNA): TGTGCCACTAGGGACAGCCTGTATGGCTACACCTTC.